These 32 T cell receptor beta chains were sequenced from one sample in a study of cytomegalovirus exposure and HLA in healthy donors. The PCR contained 60 Vbeta and 13 Jbeta primers. Method: immunoSEQ multiplex PCR; TCRdb's copy keeps in-frame clones and lacks some. The sample contains approximately 110,000 clones, 70% to 85% of which appear only once. Sequencing was done on a sample of PBMCs. These receptors all come from a human donor in good health.

The table lists this clone with a few counts. The chain uses TRBV6-1 and TRBJ2-1; unclear D gene. The CDR3 runs 13 residues. The germline V and J ends were trimmed by 7 bases and 6 bases, with 13 bases remaining between them. Germline CDR1 and CDR2: MNHNS and SASEGT. Here the CDR3 DNA reads TGTGCCAGCATATCTTGGGCATTCAATGAGCAGTTCTTC. This gives the protein CASISWAFNEQFF.

The chain has TRBV2 and TRBJ1-2; D unclear. V was cut by 6 bases and J by 3 bases, with 11 bases left in between. Germline values: CDR1 SNHLY, CDR2 FYNNEI. This CDR3 contains 13 residues. The CDR3: CASRGLGDYGYTF. The CDR3 nucleotides read TGTGCCAGCAGAGGGCTCGGGGACTATGGCTACACCTTC.

This rearrangement joins TRBV9 to TRBJ1-2; D gene unclear. Per the germline V gene, CDR1 is SGDLS and CDR2 is YYNGEE. This CDR3 spans 15 amino acids. Between the trimmed V and J ends, which lost 3 bases and 8 bases, there was a span of 20 bases. The chain's CDR3 is CASSARTGVAEGYTF. The CDR3 DNA sequence: TGTGCCAGCAGCGCCAGGACCGGGGTGGCGGAGGGCTACACCTTC. The full variable domain, completed using reference TRBV9 and TRBJ1-2, is DSGVTQTPKHLITATGQRVTLRCSPRSGDLSVYWYQQSLDQGLQFLIQYYNGEERAKGNILERFSAQQFPDLHSELNLSSLELGDSALYFCASSARTGVAEGYTFGSGTRLTVV.

The rearrangement links TRBV18 to TRBJ1-5; TRBD1 might be the D (6 bases). V was shortened by 0 bases and J by 5 bases, with 17 bases between the two germline ends. The CDR3 loop spans 17 amino acids. In germline, CDR1 is KGHSH, CDR2 LQKENI. CDR3 sequence: CASSPPTGQNVYQPQHF. For the CDR3, the DNA is TGTGCCAGCTCACCACCGACAGGCCAAAACGTATATCAGCCCCAGCATTTT.

V gene TRBV7-3 combines with J gene TRBJ1-2; D is possibly TRBD1 (5 bases). V was trimmed by 1 base and J by 6 bases, leaving 18 bases between them. The CDR3 length is 16 residues. CDR1 is SGHTA, CDR2 FQGTGA, per germline. CDR3 sequence (DNA): TGTGCCAGCAGCTTAAAGGCCGGGGGACCAGTCGATGGCTACACCTTC. Protein: CASSLKAGGPVDGYTF.

This chain joins TRBV10-3 and TRBJ1-1; D possibly corresponds to TRBD1 (5 bases). CDR1 and CDR2 from the germline V gene are ENHRY and SYGVKD. Trimming left V 11 bases short and J 1 base short, with 11 bases between. The CDR3 length is 12 residues. As DNA, the CDR3 is TGTGCCGGATCGACAGAGAACACTGAAGCTTTCTTT. Translation gives CAGSTENTEAFF.

This rearrangement joins TRBV14 to TRBJ2-7; 13 bases align to TRBD2. V lost 4 bases and J lost 7; bases outside the gene matches: 7. The CDR3 sequence is 15 residues long. Germline V gene lookup returns CDR1 SGHDN and CDR2 FVKESK. CDR3: CASSPRLAGGREQYF. CDR3 in DNA: TGTGCCAGCAGCCCACGACTAGCGGGAGGAAGGGAGCAGTACTTC. The whole variable domain, remainder taken from reference TRBV14 and TRBJ2-7, is EAGVTQFPSHSVIEKGQTVTLRCDPISGHDNLYWYRRVMGKEIKFLLHFVKESKQDESGMPNNRFLAERTGGTYSTLKVQPAELEDSGVYFCASSPRLAGGREQYFGPGTRLTVT.

The chain employs TRBV7-9 and TRBJ1-3; 7 positions match TRBD1. The V and J ends lost 5 bases and 3 bases, in that order; junction bases with no gene match: 13. This CDR3 is 17 amino acids long. Germline CDR1 SEHNR, CDR2 FQNEAQ (reference sequence). The chain's CDR3 is CASSPGRDREYGNTIYF. The CDR3 nucleotides read TGTGCCAGCAGCCCAGGGCGCGACAGGGAATATGGAAACACCATATATTTT.

The chain employs TRBV19 and TRBJ2-1; tentative D call: TRBD1 (6 bases). The CDR3 covers 14 residues. Looked up from germline, CDR1 is LNHDA and CDR2 is SQIVND (reference sequence). With 3 bases removed from V and 4 bases from J, the gap between germline ends came to 10 bases. The CDR3 region is CASSIRTAYNEQFF. DNA of the CDR3: TGTGCCAGTAGTATCCGGACAGCTTACAATGAGCAGTTCTTC.

The chain combines TRBV2 with TRBJ1-5; D remains ambiguous. There are 14 residues in the CDR3. V lost 3 bases and J 0 bases, leaving 6 bases between the germline ends. The germline CDR1 and CDR2 sequences are SNHLY and FYNNEI. This CDR3 reads CASSESDSNQPQHF. The CDR3 DNA sequence: TGTGCCAGCAGTGAGAGTGATAGCAATCAGCCCCAGCATTTT.

V gene TRBV5-6 combines with J gene TRBJ1-1; the match to TRBD1 covers 8 bases. With 3 bases clipped from V and 1 base from J, the junction kept 8 bases outside the gene matches. There are 16 residues in the CDR3. The germline gives CDR1 SGHDT, CDR2 YYEEEE. The CDR3, as DNA: TGTGCCAGCAGCTCAGGACAGGGCCAACGGAACACTGAAGCTTTCTTT. Amino acids: CASSSGQGQRNTEAFF.

V and J are TRBV5-1 and TRBJ2-3; D might be TRBD2 (5 bases). Between the trimmed V and J ends, which lost 4 bases and 1 base, there was a span of 13 bases. The CDR3 has 15 amino acids. Germline V gene lookup returns CDR1 SGHRS and CDR2 YFSETQ. For the CDR3, the DNA is TGCGCCAGCAGCGCATTTGGAGCGGGCACAGATACGCAGTATTTT. This translates into CASSAFGAGTDTQYF.

The rearrangement uses TRBV11-2 and TRBJ2-7; D uncertain. V lost 1 base and J 6 bases, leaving 4 bases between the germline ends. CDR3 length: 11 residues. Germline-derived CDR1 and CDR2 are SGHAT and FQNNGV. The DNA of the CDR3 is TGTGCCAGCAGCTTAGCCGGCGAGCAGTACTTC. It translates to CASSLAGEQYF.

The chain links TRBV6-5 to TRBJ1-1; 7 bases are a match to TRBD1. Germline V gives CDR1 MNHEY, CDR2 SVGAGI. V dropped 6 bases and J dropped 6; count of bases not matched to a gene: 7. The CDR3 runs to 13 residues. CDR3 loop: CASSDREAAEAFF. CDR3 DNA sequence: TGTGCCAGCAGCGACAGGGAGGCCGCTGAAGCTTTCTTT.

This chain connects TRBV7-8 to TRBJ2-5, with TRBD2 as a possible D gene (6 bases). The length of the CDR3 is 12 residues. The germline CDR1 and CDR2 sequences are SGHVS and FQNEAQ. Trimming took 7 bases from V and 4 from J, leaving 10 bases between them. CDR3 bases: TGTGCCAGCAACCTGGGGGGAGAGACCCAGTACTTC. Translation gives CASNLGGETQYF.

This clone occurred a few times. This chain links TRBV28 with TRBJ2-3; the match to TRBD2 covers 7 bases. Germline CDR1 MDHEN, CDR2 SYDVKM. The CDR3 covers 13 residues. Unmatched junction bases numbered 3, after V lost 8 bases and J lost 1 base. Written as DNA, the CDR3 is TGTGCCAGCTCGGCGGGAGGCACAGATACGCAGTATTTT. This codes for CASSAGGTDTQYF.

V gene TRBV11-3 combines with J gene TRBJ1-1; possibly TRBD1 for D (5 bases). Germline values: CDR1 SGHNT, CDR2 YENEEA. This CDR3 spans 16 amino acids. Trimming left V 5 bases short and J 0 bases short, with 16 bases between. The CDR3 protein is CASSPSRGDLNTEAFF. CDR3 nucleotides: TGTGCCAGCAGCCCGAGTCGGGGGGATTTGAACACTGAAGCTTTCTTT.

There are a few counts of this clone. V and J are TRBV28 and TRBJ1-1; TRBD1 is a possible D gene (5 bases). Germline V gene data show CDR1 as MDHEN and CDR2 as SYDVKM. The CDR3 loop spans 16 amino acids. The V end was cut by 3 bases, the J end by 3 bases, with 17 bases between. The DNA for the CDR3 is TGTGCCAGCAGTTTCGAGGAGGGACGTGTGCACACTGAAGCTTTCTTT. Translation: CASSFEEGRVHTEAFF.

The chain is built from TRBV30 and TRBJ2-3; 14 bases fit TRBD2. Germline CDR1 and CDR2: GTSNPN and SVGIG (reference sequence). This CDR3 region has 16 residues. The J segment lost 5 bases and the V segment lost 2 bases, leaving 6 bases of the junction unmatched. CDR3 bases: TGTGCCTGGAGTTCCAGACTAGCGGGAGGGGGAGATACGCAGTATTTT. Amino acids: CAWSSRLAGGGDTQYF.

The chain uses TRBV21-1 and TRBJ2-7; the tabulated D call, TRBD2, remains unverified against the DNA. TRBV21-1 is a known pseudogene. The CDR3 consists of 14 residues. In nucleotides, the CDR3 is TGTGCCAGCTGGGACTACGCTAGCTCCTACGAGCAGTACTTC. It yields the protein CASWDYASSYEQYF.

The chain joins TRBV18 to TRBJ2-5; 12 nucleotides match TRBD1. Germline V gene data show CDR1 as KGHSH and CDR2 as LQKENI. The CDR3 is 15 amino acids. V was clipped by 6 bases and J by 5 bases; unmatched bases: 7. The CDR3: CASSPGTGGAETQYF. The CDR3 bases are TGTGCCAGCTCGCCAGGGACAGGGGGCGCGGAGACCCAGTACTTC.

V and J are TRBV2 and TRBJ2-6, with D uncertain. Per the germline V gene, CDR1 is SNHLY and CDR2 is FYNNEI. This CDR3 has 15 amino acids. Trimming left V 7 bases short and J 3 bases short, with 13 bases between. In nucleotides, the CDR3 is TGTGCCAGCAAATCCGACTTGGGTGGGGCCAACGTCCTGACTTTC. Amino acid sequence: CASKSDLGGANVLTF. Supplemented by reference TRBV2 and TRBJ2-6, the full variable domain reads EPEVTQTPSHQVTQMGQEVILRCVPISNHLYFYWYRQILGQKVEFLVSFYNNEISEKSEIFDDQFSVERPDGSNFTLKIRSTKLEDSAMYFCASKSDLGGANVLTFGAGSRLTVL.

The chain combines TRBV27 with TRBJ2-5, with 11 bases fitting TRBD1. CDR3 length equals 16 residues. The germline gives CDR1 MNHEY, CDR2 SMNVEV (reference sequence). V lost 2 bases, J lost 5 bases, and 7 bases stayed unmatched. Here the CDR3 DNA reads TGTGCCAGCAGTTTAGTGCCTGGGACAGGGGGGGAGACCCAGTACTTC. It codes for CASSLVPGTGGETQYF.

The count of this clone is one. The chain recombines TRBV18 with TRBJ2-7, with D possibly matching TRBD2 (6 bases). This CDR3 comprises 13 residues. V was trimmed by 5 bases and J by 2 bases, leaving 10 bases between them. Germline V lookup: CDR1 KGHSH, CDR2 LQKENI. The CDR3 sequence: CASSGGQTYEQYF. CDR3 DNA: TGTGCCAGCTCAGGAGGGCAGACCTACGAGCAGTACTTC.

The chain joins TRBV5-1 to TRBJ1-1; TRBD1 aligns across 9 bases. Trimming cost V 5 bases and J 0 bases; bases outside gene matches: 5. The CDR3 has 15 amino acids. Germline CDR1 and CDR2: SGHRS and YFSETQ. CDR3 sequence: CASRGQGSLNTEAFF. The CDR3 nucleotides read TGCGCCAGCAGAGGACAGGGGTCCCTGAACACTGAAGCTTTCTTT.

The chain uses TRBV5-4 and TRBJ1-5; D is ambiguous. V was pared by 0 bases and J by 2 bases, with 9 bases between. The CDR3 loop spans 15 amino acids. CDR1 is SGHNT and CDR2 is YYREEE in the germline V gene (reference sequence). The CDR3 loop is CASSLDLGRNQPQHF. The CDR3 bases are TGTGCCAGCAGCTTGGATCTTGGGCGCAATCAGCCCCAGCATTTT. The full variable domain, with the rest looked up from reference TRBV5-4 and TRBJ1-5, is ETGVTQSPTHLIKTRGQQVTLRCSSQSGHNTVSWYQQALGQGPQFIFQYYREEENGRGNFPPRFSGLQFPNYSSELNVNALELDDSALYLCASSLDLGRNQPQHFGDGTRLSIL.

This sequence joins TRBV5-1 and TRBJ1-4; 11 positions agree with TRBD1. The germline V gene has CDR1 SGHRS and CDR2 YFSETQ. The CDR3 loop spans 16 amino acids. J lost 7 bases, V lost 2 bases, and 7 bases had no gene match. The DNA for the CDR3 is TGCGCCAGCAGCTTAAATGGACAGGGGGCTACTGAAAAACTGTTTTTT. Translated: CASSLNGQGATEKLFF. Full variable domain (remainder filled in from reference TRBV5-1 and TRBJ1-4): KAGVTQTPRYLIKTRGQQVTLSCSPISGHRSVSWYQQTPGQGLQFLFEYFSETQRNKGNFPGRFSGRQFSNSRSEMNVSTLELGDSALYLCASSLNGQGATEKLFFGSGTQLSVL.

This clone appeared once. The J gene is TRBJ1-2, the V gene TRBV7-9, with a possible D match to TRBD1 (6 bases). Germline values: CDR1 SEHNR, CDR2 FQNEAQ (reference sequence). CDR3 length: 14 residues. V was trimmed by 1 base and J by 6 bases, leaving 12 bases between them. The CDR3 is CASSLGGYRDGYTF. The CDR3 DNA follows: TGTGCCAGCAGCTTAGGGGGGTACAGGGATGGCTACACCTTC.

This clone was counted a single time. The chain combines TRBV5-1 with TRBJ1-5; 7 nucleotides agree with TRBD1. The ends lost 3 bases at V and 7 bases at J; junction bases unmatched: 7. Germline loops: CDR1 SGHRS, CDR2 YFSETQ. The CDR3 runs 14 residues. The CDR3 reads CASSSGQAEQPQHF. The DNA for the CDR3 is TGCGCCAGCAGCTCAGGACAGGCCGAGCAGCCCCAGCATTTT.

This clone was counted a few times. The chain carries TRBV11-2 and TRBJ2-7; 10 bases fit TRBD1. V shed 5 bases and J 6 bases; nucleotides not matched to a gene: 10. The CDR3 spans 15 residues. Germline CDR1 SGHAT, CDR2 FQNNGV. CDR3: CASSPQGTGVSEQYF. The CDR3 DNA reads TGTGCCAGCAGCCCCCAGGGGACAGGGGTAAGCGAGCAGTACTTC.

The V gene is TRBV29-1, the J gene TRBJ1-2; 9 positions match TRBD1. V shed 4 bases and J 3 bases; nucleotides not matched to a gene: 0. The length of the CDR3 is 12 residues. Germline V gene sequence: CDR1 SQVTM, CDR2 ANQGSEA. This CDR3 is CSVGQGDYGYTF. The CDR3 region has the DNA TGCAGCGTTGGACAGGGGGACTATGGCTACACCTTC.

For this clone: Mismatch with germline at one junction end may stem from a read error. The rearrangement uses TRBV6-1 and TRBJ2-6; tentative D call: TRBD1 (6 bases). From germline, CDR1 is MNHNS and CDR2 SASEGT. The CDR3 is 15 amino acids. CDR3 loop: CASSEQGSGANGLTF. The CDR3 coding sequence is TGTGCCAGCAGTGAACAGGGGTCTGGGGCCAACGGCCTGACTTTC.